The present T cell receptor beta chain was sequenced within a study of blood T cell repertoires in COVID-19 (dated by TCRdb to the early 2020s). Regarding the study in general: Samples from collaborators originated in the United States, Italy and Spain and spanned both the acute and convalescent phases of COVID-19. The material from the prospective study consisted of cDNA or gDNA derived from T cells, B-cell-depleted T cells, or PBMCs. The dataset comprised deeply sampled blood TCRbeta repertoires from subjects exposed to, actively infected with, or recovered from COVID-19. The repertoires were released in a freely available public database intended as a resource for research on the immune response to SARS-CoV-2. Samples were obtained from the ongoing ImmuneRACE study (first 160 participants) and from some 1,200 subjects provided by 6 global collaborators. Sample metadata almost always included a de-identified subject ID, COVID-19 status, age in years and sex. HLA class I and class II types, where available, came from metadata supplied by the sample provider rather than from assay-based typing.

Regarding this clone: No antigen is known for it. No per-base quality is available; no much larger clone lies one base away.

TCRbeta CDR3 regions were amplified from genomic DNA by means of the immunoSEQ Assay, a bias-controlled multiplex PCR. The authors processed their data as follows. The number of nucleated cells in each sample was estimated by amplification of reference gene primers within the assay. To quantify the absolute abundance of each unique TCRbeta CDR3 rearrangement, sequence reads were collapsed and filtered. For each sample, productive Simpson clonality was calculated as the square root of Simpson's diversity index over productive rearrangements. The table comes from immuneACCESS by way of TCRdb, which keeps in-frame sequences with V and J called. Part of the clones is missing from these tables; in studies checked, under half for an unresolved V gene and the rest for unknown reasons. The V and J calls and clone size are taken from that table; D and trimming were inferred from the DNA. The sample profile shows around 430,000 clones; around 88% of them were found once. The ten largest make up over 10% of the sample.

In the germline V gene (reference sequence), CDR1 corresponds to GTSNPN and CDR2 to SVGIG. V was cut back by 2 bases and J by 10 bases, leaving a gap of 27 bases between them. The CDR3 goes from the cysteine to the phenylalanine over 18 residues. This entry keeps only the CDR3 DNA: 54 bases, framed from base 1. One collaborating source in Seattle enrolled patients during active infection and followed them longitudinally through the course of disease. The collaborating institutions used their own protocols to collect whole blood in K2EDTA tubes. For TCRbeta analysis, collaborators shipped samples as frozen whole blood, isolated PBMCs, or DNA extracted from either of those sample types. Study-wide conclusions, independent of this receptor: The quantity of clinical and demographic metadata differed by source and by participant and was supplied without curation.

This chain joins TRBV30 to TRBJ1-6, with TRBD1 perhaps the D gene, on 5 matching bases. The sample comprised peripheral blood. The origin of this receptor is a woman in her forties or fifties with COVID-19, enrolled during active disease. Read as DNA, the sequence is TGTGCCTGGAGTCACCGGAGGGGCGGAGGAGGTATGGAATCACCCCTCCACTTT. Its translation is CAWSHRRGGGGMESPLHF.